These 7 T cell receptor beta chains were all obtained from the same sample, sequenced in a study of blood T cell repertoires in COVID-19. Method: immunoSEQ multiplex PCR; TCRdb's copy keeps in-frame clones and lacks some. The sample records 200,000 to 300,000 clones, approximately 84% being singletons. Sequenced input: peripheral blood. Receptors were obtained from a man in his forties or fifties with acute or convalescent COVID-19.

J is TRBJ1-4 and V is TRBV9; TRBD1 is a possible D gene (5 bases). CDR1 is SGDLS and CDR2 is YYNGEE in the germline V gene. V was cut by 0 bases and J by 6 bases, with 12 bases left in between. This CDR3 comprises 15 residues. CDR3 in DNA: TGTGCCAGCAGCGTAGATTTTACCAGGGATGAAAAACTGTTTTTT. This sequence encodes CASSVDFTRDEKLFF.

This chain uses TRBV5-1 with TRBJ2-3; 12 bases line up with TRBD2. Looked up from germline, CDR1 is SGHRS and CDR2 is YFSETQ. The CDR3 contains 16 residues. V shed 1 base, J shed 2 bases, and the junction held 2 bases outside the gene matches. The CDR3 DNA follows: TGCGCCAGCAGCTTGAGGACTAGCGGGGACACAGATACGCAGTATTTT. Its translation: CASSLRTSGDTDTQYF.

The gene calls are TRBV5-5 and TRBJ1-5; 9 bases line up with TRBD1. The V segment lost 1 base and the J segment 2 bases; nucleotides outside the gene matches: 1. The CDR3 loop spans 15 amino acids. Germline V lookup: CDR1 SGHKS, CDR2 YYEKEE (reference sequence). In nucleotides, the CDR3 is TGTGCCAGCAGCTTGTGGACAGGGGGCAATCAGCCCCAGCATTTT. Its translation: CASSLWTGGNQPQHF.

This clone has more than one count but fewer than ten. The rearrangement links TRBV28 to TRBJ1-4; a weak D match, TRBD1 (5 bases). The CDR3 loop spans 16 amino acids. Trimming pared 6 bases from V and 0 bases from J, leaving 14 bases between. Germline lookup yields CDR1 MDHEN and CDR2 SYDVKM. The CDR3: CASRLGTHATNEKLFF. In DNA form, the CDR3 reads TGTGCCAGCAGGCTAGGGACTCATGCAACTAATGAAAAACTGTTTTTT. Combining the CDR3 with reference TRBV28 and TRBJ1-4 gives the whole variable domain DVKVTQSSRYLVKRTGEKVFLECVQDMDHENMFWYRQDPGLGLRLIYFSYDVKMKEKGDIPEGYSVSREKKERFSLILESASTNQTSMYLCASRLGTHATNEKLFFGSGTQLSVL.

V gene TRBV19 combines with J gene TRBJ2-1; possibly TRBD1 for D (6 bases). Trimming stripped 4 bases from V and 3 bases from J, with 16 bases between. Per germline, CDR1 LNHDA and CDR2 SQIVND (reference sequence). The CDR3 is 16 amino acids. This CDR3 reads CASSTSGALIYNEQFF. The CDR3 DNA is TGTGCCAGTAGTACCTCAGGGGCTTTAATCTACAATGAGCAGTTCTTC. The full variable domain, completed using reference TRBV19 and TRBJ2-1, is DGGITQSPKYLFRKEGQNVTLSCEQNLNHDAMYWYRQDPGQGLRLIYYSQIVNDFQKGDIAEGYSVSREKKESFPLTVTSAQKNPTAFYLCASSTSGALIYNEQFFGPGTRLTVL.

This chain joins TRBV5-4 and TRBJ1-2; maybe TRBD1 (5 bases). This CDR3 is 14 amino acids long. Germline CDR1 and CDR2: SGHNT and YYREEE (reference sequence). Trimming left V 5 bases short and J 4 bases short, with 15 bases between. As DNA, the CDR3 is TGTGCCAGCAGTTTGTTGGGGCAGAGCTATGGCTACACCTTC. Its protein is CASSLLGQSYGYTF.

The genes are TRBV5-8 and TRBJ2-2, with a weak D call TRBD2 (5 bases). Between the trimmed V and J ends, which lost 4 bases and 6 bases, there was a span of 10 bases. The germline V gene has CDR1 SGHTS and CDR2 YDEGEE. There are 13 residues in the CDR3. CDR3 in DNA: TGTGCCAGCAGCCTTCGAGGGCCCGGGGAGCTGTTTTTT. It is translated as CASSLRGPGELFF. The full variable domain, in which reference TRBV5-8 and TRBJ2-2 provide the parts outside the CDR3, is EAGVTQSPTHLIKTRGQQATLRCSPISGHTSVYWYQQALGLGLQFLLWYDEGEERNRGNFPPRFSGRQFPNYSSELNVNALELEDSALYLCASSLRGPGELFFGEGSRLTVL.